This paragraph reports one T cell receptor (beta chain). No antigen is known for it. No much larger clonotype is one base removed from it; base qualities were not supplied. The cohort comprised fewer than 700 healthy bone marrow donors. Cohort members were all nominally healthy when sampled, although unrecorded immune exposures were likely present. The donor was CMV seronegative and belonged to the group of roughly 330 seronegative cohort members. A peripheral blood sample was collected from each donor, and TCR beta sequencing was performed on peripheral blood mononuclear cells. The Qiagen DNeasy Blood Extraction Kit was used to extract genomic DNA from the blood cell samples. Receptor libraries were prepared by the immunoSEQ multiplex PCR assay. The multiplex PCR relied on a mix of 60 forward primers for TCR Vbeta segments and 13 reverse primers for TCR Jbeta segments. The CDR3 region of rearranged TCR beta genes was amplified from genomic DNA with a multiplex PCR assay. Amplified TCR beta libraries were sequenced as 87-base-pair reads on the Illumina HiSeq System. The original methods were these. In a later analysis, 80 million or so unique TCR beta chains were counted across the roughly 700 repertoires, and roughly 10 million of these chains were shared by at least two donors. Raw reads were error-corrected and collapsed into unique sequences with a nearest-neighbor algorithm that merged closely related sequences to remove PCR and sequencing errors. To assign V, D and J gene segments, CDR3 sequences were aligned to IMGT reference sequences. Each retained sequence needed at least a six-nucleotide match to both a V gene segment and a J gene segment. Rearrangements were classified as productive when the CDR3 lacked stop codons and remained in frame with V and J, and all other rearrangements were classified as non-productive. CDR3 was defined according to IMGT convention as the region running from the second conserved V-encoded cysteine to the conserved J-encoded phenylalanine. Sequences without an unambiguous match to a single V gene segment were excluded from the earlier analysis of approximately 600 of the donors. An earlier analysis of several hundred of the donors called V segments functional above 56.7% productive rearrangements and segregating when the between-donor standard deviation exceeded 5%. A statistical classification framework was built for diagnosing cytomegalovirus status from the catalog of TCR beta chain sequences. In a later analysis, V and J genes were assigned by comparing TCR nucleotide sequences against IMGT/GENE-DB human TR gene sequences. In a later analysis, CDR3 sequences and most-parsimonious VDJ recombination scenarios were assigned using the TCRdist pipeline. In a later analysis, each TCR beta chain was defined by its CDR3 amino acid sequence together with its V-gene family, and reads without a unique V-gene family were excluded. A later analysis removed roughly 590 highly shared, low-generation-probability nucleotide sequences to deal with suspected cross-contamination and a sequencing artifact. For each public chain, a later analysis derived a clonal expansion index from normalized ranks of inferred template counts within each repertoire. A later analysis computed generation probabilities with a VDJ recombination model fitted to out-of-frame rearrangements, and checked the results against IGoR. Hypergeometric tests were used in a later analysis to score TCR-TCR, TCR-HLA and TCR-CMV co-occurrence, with a repertoire-size bias correction applied to the TCR pairs. In a later analysis, false discovery rates were estimated by permuting HLA or CMV assignments 20 times. In a later analysis, co-occurring TCRs were grouped using DBSCAN, with TCRdist sequence similarity added in when clustering inside HLA-allele-positive subsets. Repertoires with fewer than 30,000 or more than 120,000 public chains were left out of co-occurrence clustering, as were roughly five repertoires with anomalous nucleotide sharing. Held by TCRdb, this immuneACCESS table contains in-frame sequences only and omits some clones. Under half of the omission traces to an unresolved V gene where checked; the cause of the rest is unknown. The V and J calls and clone size are taken from that table; D and trimming were inferred from the DNA. Within this sample are about 200,000 clones, with approximately 80% of them counted one time only. Together, the top ten hold about 3.1% of the sample.

V is pared back by 4 bases and J by 0 bases, with 6 bases lying between the germline termini. CDR1 SNHLY and CDR2 FYNNEI are derived from the germline V gene. The CDR3 runs 13 amino acids, cysteine and phenylalanine included. This entry keeps only the CDR3 DNA: 39 bases, framed from base 1. This entry belongs to a study of cytomegalovirus exposure and HLA in healthy donors (dated by TCRdb to about 2017). About the study as a whole: An earlier analysis of more than 550 of the donors reported over 250 Gb of sequence data and 117 million unique TCR beta sequences obtained from about 170 million T cells. In addition to the first cohort of approximately 650 subjects, a separate validation cohort of 130 or so different subjects was used. An early release covering roughly 600 HLA-typed donors comprised 250 to 350 gigabases of sequencing data and tens of millions of unique TCR sequences. Genome-wide SNP genotypes for about 60% of the 666 donors were used in a later genetic analysis, which treated that subset as a discovery cohort. The study combined high-throughput TCR immunosequencing, statistical association of individual TCRs with disease status, and machine learning to predict cytomegalovirus infection status. The genetic ancestry cluster associated with self-reported Caucasian donors included 65% to 90% of the 300 to 450 genotyped donors. In an earlier analysis of roughly 540 of the donors, high-throughput TCR beta sequencing was used to judge whether each TCR beta V gene segment behaved as functional or pseudogenic. The study used immunosequencing to profile the T cell repertoires of approximately 630 subjects and linked those repertoires to cytomegalovirus serostatus. Donor age, sex, ethnicity and CMV serostatus were compiled together with the repertoire data. Five DR-DQ haplotypes were treated as single units for association and clustering because of strong linkage in the cohort. Every repertoire in the discovery cohort had been generated on one and the same sequencing platform. The study was designed to test whether signatures of past pathogen exposure could be identified by cataloging public T cell receptors. Typing coverage varied by locus: about 620-630 donors for A, B, C, DRB1 and DQB1; approximately 560 for DQA1; 606 for DPA1; roughly 450 for DPB1. In the later analysis, no new phenotypic data were used to find candidate immune exposures; instead, reliance was placed on TCR beta sequences and their occurrence across donors. Both class I and class II loci were covered by HLA typing, at four-digit resolution. In a later analysis, previously published TCR beta repertoires from fewer than 750 donors were re-analyzed and high-resolution HLA genotyping was added so that TCR occurrence patterns could be studied. Across some 400 genotyped donors of the cohort, an average of about 240,000 unique TCR beta nucleotide sequences per donor were sequenced, and roughly 20% of those sequences were non-productive. The paper as a whole reports these results and caveats: Three of the identified cytomegalovirus-associated TCR beta chains were confirmed in vitro to be specific for cytomegalovirus antigens. A later genetic analysis associated a missense DCLRE1C variant with V-gene and J-gene trimming of TCR beta chains, and an independent cohort replicated the association. Assigning TCR associations to individual alleles was difficult when HLA alleles, especially DR and DQ, strongly co-occurred. A group of highly shared sequence variants was considered likely to be a technical artifact of the sequencing pipeline. Linkage disequilibrium might explain the correlated functional status among segregating V segments, but an unknown experimental factor could not be ruled out. Some IMGT-functional V segments, including TRBV6-2 and TRBV6-3, could not be told apart with the 87-base-pair reads, so those segments were excluded. A further reported finding was that TCR beta sequences accurately predicted the HLA-A and HLA-B alleles for most subjects in the first cohort. The classifier was reported to diagnose cytomegalovirus status with high specificity and sensitivity in both the original and validation cohorts. The only immune exposure information available for the cohort was CMV serostatus. The cohort was sequenced for TCR beta chains only, and without alpha or paired-chain data the features that could be detected were limited. Across donors, most TCR sequences were observed very rarely, whereas some public TCRs were present in many individuals. Because HLA typing was unavailable for some donors at each locus, only the typed subset was used in association tests. In a later analysis, several top co-occurrence clusters were reported to appear linked to parvovirus B19, influenza, CMV and Epstein-Barr virus. The authors suggested that the approach could potentially be generalized to other disease states and immunological phenotypes. Specific HLA alleles were associated with 15,000 to 20,000 TCR beta sequences at a false discovery rate of 0.05 in a later analysis. The earlier analysis of 587 of the donors excluded approximately 15 rarely observed V segments, including chromosome 9 orphons, because counts were too low. A later analysis found that HLA-associated TCR beta chains were more clonally expanded and had lower generation probabilities than equally common non-associated chains. Presence/absence analyses assumed roughly uniform sequencing depth across donors, an assumption that may not hold. In the study, around 150 TCR beta chains were listed as associated with cytomegalovirus. A later analysis found that most CMV-associated TCR beta chains appeared HLA-restricted, with HLA associations seemingly driven largely by CMV exposure. In an earlier analysis of fewer than 750 of the donors, most TCR beta V segments were observed in productive rearrangements about 90% or about 30% of the time, broadly matching IMGT annotations. According to a later genetic analysis, donors in an Asian-associated ancestry cluster had fewer N-insertions in productive TCRs than the approximately 650-donor mean. In a later analysis, TCR association rates were found to vary across HLA loci, with the most associated TCRs seen for DRB1 alleles and the fewest for HLA-C alleles.

The sequenced sample was PBMCs. This TCR was recovered from a man younger than 45 in good health and CMV-seronegative. This sequence uses TRBV2 and TRBJ2-5; no D segment can be confidently identified. The CDR3 corresponds to CASSVAYQETQYF. DNA sequence: TGTGCCAGCAGTGTGGCCTACCAAGAGACCCAGTACTTC.